What follows are 3 T cell receptor beta chains derived from one specimen sequenced in a study of cytomegalovirus exposure and HLA in healthy donors. PCR involved 60 Vbeta and 13 Jbeta primers. The protocol was immunoSEQ multiplex PCR, while the TCRdb copy is restricted to in-frame clones and leaves out a portion. The table records some 91,000 clones, around 82% of them present only once. Sequencing was carried out using PBMCs. The origin of the receptors is a man in his forties or fifties in good health and CMV-seronegative.

The rearrangement joins TRBV5-1 to TRBJ2-7, with a possible D match to TRBD1 (6 bases). In germline, CDR1 is SGHRS, CDR2 YFSETQ. V was clipped by 4 bases and J by 0 bases, with 11 bases between them. The CDR3 length is 14 residues. The CDR3 DNA reads TGCGCCAGCAGCGCCCGGACAGACTCCTACGAGCAGTACTTC. Its translation is CASSARTDSYEQYF.

The chain's CDR3 is CSVKFASASSYEQYF. DNA for the CDR3: TGCAGCGTTAAATTCGCTAGCGCGAGCTCCTACGAGCAGTACTTC. The V gene is TRBV29-1, the J gene TRBJ2-7; tentative D call: TRBD2 (6 bases). The CDR3 has 15 amino acids. Trimming shortened V by 5 bases and J by 0 bases, and 17 bases separated the two germline ends. Germline values: CDR1 SQVTM, CDR2 ANQGSEA.

The chain joins TRBV19 to TRBJ2-6, with a tentative D call TRBD1 (6 bases). The germline V and J ends were trimmed by 4 bases and 0 bases, with 10 bases remaining between them. This CDR3 is built from 16 residues. CDR1 is LNHDA, CDR2 SQIVND, per germline (reference sequence). CDR3 residues: CASSRRQVSGANVLTF. Written as DNA, the CDR3 is TGTGCCAGTAGTAGGAGACAGGTCTCTGGGGCCAACGTCCTGACTTTC.